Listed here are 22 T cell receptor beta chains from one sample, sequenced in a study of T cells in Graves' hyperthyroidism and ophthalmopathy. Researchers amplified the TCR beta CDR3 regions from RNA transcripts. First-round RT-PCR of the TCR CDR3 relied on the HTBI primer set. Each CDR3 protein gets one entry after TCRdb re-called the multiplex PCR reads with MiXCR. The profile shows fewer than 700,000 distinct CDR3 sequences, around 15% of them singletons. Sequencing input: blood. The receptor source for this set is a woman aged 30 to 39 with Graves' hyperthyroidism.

The CDR3: CASSFTSGVNNEQFF. The CDR3 bases are TGTGCCAGCAGCTTTACTAGCGGGGTGAACAATGAGCAGTTCTTC. The chain is built from TRBV5-6 and TRBJ2-1; 10 bases align to TRBD2. CDR1 is SGHDT, CDR2 YYEEEE, per germline. This CDR3 comprises 15 residues. Trimming at V came to 2 bases and at J to 5 bases, leaving 4 bases not matched to a gene.

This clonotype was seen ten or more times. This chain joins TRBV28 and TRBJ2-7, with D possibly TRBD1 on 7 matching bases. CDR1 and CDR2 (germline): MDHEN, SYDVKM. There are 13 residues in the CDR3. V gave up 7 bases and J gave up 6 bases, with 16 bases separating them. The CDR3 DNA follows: TGTGCCAGCACCAGGGGGAGGTTCTCCGAGCAGTACTTC. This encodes CASTRGRFSEQYF.

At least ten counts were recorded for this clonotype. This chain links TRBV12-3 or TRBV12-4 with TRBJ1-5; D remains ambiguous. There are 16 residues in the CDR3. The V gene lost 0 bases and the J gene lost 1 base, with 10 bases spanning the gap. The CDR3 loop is CASSLATLSSNQPQHF. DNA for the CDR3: TGTGCCAGCAGTTTAGCTACACTCAGCAGCAATCAGCCCCAGCATTTT.

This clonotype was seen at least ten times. CDR3 amino acids: CASRKDRAHSNTEAFF. CDR3 sequence (DNA): TGTGCCAGCAGGAAGGACAGGGCCCACTCCAACACTGAAGCTTTCTTT. The chain links TRBV28 to TRBJ1-1; TRBD1 matches 8 bases. The CDR3 runs to 16 residues. Germline-derived CDR1 and CDR2 are MDHEN and SYDVKM. Trimming took 6 bases from V and 2 from J; bases not matched to a gene: 11. Together with reference TRBV28 and TRBJ1-1, the CDR3 gives the full variable domain: DVKVTQSSRYLVKRTGEKVFLECVQDMDHENMFWYRQDPGLGLRLIYFSYDVKMKEKGDIPEGYSVSREKKERFSLILESASTNQTSMYLCASRKDRAHSNTEAFFGQGTRLTVV.

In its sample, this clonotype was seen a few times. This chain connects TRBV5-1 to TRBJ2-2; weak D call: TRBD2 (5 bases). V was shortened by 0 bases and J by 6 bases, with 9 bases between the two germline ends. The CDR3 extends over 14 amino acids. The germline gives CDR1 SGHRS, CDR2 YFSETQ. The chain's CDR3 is CASSLAPSPGELFF. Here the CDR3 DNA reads TGCGCCAGCAGCTTGGCGCCTAGCCCCGGGGAGCTGTTTTTT. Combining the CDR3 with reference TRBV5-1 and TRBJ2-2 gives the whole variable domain KAGVTQTPRYLIKTRGQQVTLSCSPISGHRSVSWYQQTPGQGLQFLFEYFSETQRNKGNFPGRFSGRQFSNSRSEMNVSTLELGDSALYLCASSLAPSPGELFFGEGSRLTVL.

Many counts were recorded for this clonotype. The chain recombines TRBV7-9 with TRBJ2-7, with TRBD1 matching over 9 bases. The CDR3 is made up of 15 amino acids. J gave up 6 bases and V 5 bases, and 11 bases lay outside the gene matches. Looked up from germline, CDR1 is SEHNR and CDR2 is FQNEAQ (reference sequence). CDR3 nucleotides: TGTGCCAGCAGCCCCGCCGGGACAGGGAGGAGCGAGCAGTACTTC. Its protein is CASSPAGTGRSEQYF.

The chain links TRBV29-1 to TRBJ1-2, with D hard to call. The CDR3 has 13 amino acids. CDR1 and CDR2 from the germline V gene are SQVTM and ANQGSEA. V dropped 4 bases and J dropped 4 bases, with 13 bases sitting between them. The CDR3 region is CSVVAESFYGYTF. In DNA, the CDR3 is TGCAGCGTTGTGGCGGAGTCCTTCTATGGCTACACCTTC.

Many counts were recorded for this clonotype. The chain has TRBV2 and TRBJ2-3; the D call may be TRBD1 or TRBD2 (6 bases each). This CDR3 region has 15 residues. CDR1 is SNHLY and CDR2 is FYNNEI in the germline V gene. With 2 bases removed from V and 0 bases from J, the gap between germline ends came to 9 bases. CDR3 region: CASSEQGTSTDTQYF. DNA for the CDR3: TGTGCCAGCAGTGAACAGGGGACTAGCACAGATACGCAGTATTTT.

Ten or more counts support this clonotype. The CDR3 DNA is TGTGCCAGCAGCCCGGGACTAGCGAGAGAGACCCAGTACTTC. Protein product: CASSPGLARETQYF. The gene calls are TRBV7-2 and TRBJ2-5; 10 bases agree with TRBD2. Germline CDR1 reads SGHTA; CDR2 reads FQGNSA. This CDR3 spans 14 amino acids. Trimming removed 5 bases from V and 4 bases from J; junction bases left unmatched: 4.

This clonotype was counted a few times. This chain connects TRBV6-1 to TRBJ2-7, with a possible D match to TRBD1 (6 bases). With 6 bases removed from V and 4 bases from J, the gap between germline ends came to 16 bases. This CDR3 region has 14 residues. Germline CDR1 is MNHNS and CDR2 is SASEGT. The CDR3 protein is CASRTRGGIYEQYF. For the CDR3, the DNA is TGTGCCAGCAGAACCCGTGGGGGCATTTACGAGCAGTACTTC.

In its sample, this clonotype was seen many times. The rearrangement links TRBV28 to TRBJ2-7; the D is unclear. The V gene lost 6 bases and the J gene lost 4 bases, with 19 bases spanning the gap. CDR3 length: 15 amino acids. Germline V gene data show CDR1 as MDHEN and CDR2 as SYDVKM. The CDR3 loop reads CASRPTPTVPYEQYF. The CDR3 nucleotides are TGTGCCAGCAGACCAACTCCGACGGTTCCGTACGAGCAGTACTTC.

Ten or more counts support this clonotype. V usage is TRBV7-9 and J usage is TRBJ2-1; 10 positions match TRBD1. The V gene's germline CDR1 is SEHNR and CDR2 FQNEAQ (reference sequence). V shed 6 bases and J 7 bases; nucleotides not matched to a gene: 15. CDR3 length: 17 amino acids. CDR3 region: CASSLAPGQGKWNEQFF. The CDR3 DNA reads TGTGCCAGCAGTCTTGCCCCGGGACAGGGGAAGTGGAATGAGCAGTTCTTC.

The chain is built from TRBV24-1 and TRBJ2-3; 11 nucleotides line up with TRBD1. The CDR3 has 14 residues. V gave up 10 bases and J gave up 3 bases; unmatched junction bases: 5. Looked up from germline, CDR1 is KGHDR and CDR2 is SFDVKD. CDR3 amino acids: CATSGTGGTDTQYF. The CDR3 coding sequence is TGTGCCACTTCCGGGACAGGGGGGACAGATACGCAGTATTTT.

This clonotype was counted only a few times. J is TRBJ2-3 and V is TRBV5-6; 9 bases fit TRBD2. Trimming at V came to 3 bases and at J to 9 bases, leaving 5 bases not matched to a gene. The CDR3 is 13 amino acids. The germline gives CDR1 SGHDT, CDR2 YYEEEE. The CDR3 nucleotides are TGTGCCAGCAGCTACCCGACTAGCGGAACGCAGTATTTT. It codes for CASSYPTSGTQYF. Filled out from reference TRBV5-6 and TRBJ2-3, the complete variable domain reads DAGVTQSPTHLIKTRGQQVTLRCSPKSGHDTVSWYQQALGQGPQFIFQYYEEEERQRGNFPDRFSGHQFPNYSSELNVNALLLGDSALYLCASSYPTSGTQYFGPGTRLTVL.

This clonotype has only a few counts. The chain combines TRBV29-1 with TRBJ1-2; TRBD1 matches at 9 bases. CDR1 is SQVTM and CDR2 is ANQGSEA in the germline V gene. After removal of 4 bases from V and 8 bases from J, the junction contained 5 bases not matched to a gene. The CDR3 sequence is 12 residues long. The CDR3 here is CSVGTGVGGYTF. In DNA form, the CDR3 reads TGCAGCGTTGGGACAGGGGTTGGCGGCTACACCTTC. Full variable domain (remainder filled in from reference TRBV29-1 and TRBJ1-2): SAVISQKPSRDICQRGTSLTIQCQVDSQVTMMFWYRQQPGQSLTLIATANQGSEATYESGFVIDKFPISRPNLTFSTLTVSNMSPEDSSIYLCSVGTGVGGYTFGSGTRLTVV.

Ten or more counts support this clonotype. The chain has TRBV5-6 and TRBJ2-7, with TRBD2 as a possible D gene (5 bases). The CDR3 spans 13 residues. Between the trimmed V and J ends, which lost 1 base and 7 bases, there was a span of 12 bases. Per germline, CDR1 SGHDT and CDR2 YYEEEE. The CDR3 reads CASSLYAGEEQYF. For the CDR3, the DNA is TGTGCCAGCAGCTTGTACGCGGGTGAGGAGCAGTACTTC.

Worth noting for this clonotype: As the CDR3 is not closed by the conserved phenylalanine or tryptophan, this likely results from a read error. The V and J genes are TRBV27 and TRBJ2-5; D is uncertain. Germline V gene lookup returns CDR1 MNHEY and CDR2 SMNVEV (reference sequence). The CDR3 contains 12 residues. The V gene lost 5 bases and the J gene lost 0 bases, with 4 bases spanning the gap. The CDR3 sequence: CASSPDQETQYL. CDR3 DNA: TGTGCCAGCAGTCCAGACCAAGAGACCCAGTACCTC.

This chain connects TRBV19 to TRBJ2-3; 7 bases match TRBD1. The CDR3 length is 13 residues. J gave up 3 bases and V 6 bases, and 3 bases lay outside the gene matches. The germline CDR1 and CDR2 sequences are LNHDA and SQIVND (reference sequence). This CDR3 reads CASRTGLTDTQYF. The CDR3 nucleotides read TGTGCCAGTAGGACAGGGTTGACAGATACGCAGTATTTT.

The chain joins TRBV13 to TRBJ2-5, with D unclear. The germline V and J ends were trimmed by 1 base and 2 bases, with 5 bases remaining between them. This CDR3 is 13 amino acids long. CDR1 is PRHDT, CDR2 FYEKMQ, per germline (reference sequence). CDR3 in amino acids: CASSLVRQETQYF. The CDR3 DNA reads TGTGCCAGCAGCTTAGTCCGGCAAGAGACCCAGTACTTC.

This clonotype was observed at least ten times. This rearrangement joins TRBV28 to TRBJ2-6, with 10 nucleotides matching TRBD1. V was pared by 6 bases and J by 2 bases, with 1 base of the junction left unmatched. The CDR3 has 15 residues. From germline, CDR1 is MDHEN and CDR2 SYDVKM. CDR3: CASRTGGAGANVLTF. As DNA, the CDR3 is TGTGCCAGCAGGACAGGGGGCGCTGGGGCCAACGTCCTGACTTTC.

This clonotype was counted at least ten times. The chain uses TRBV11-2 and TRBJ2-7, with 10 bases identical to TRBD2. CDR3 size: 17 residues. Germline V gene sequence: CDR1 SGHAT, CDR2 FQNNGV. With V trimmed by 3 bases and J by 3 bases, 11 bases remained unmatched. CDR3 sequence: CASSFDPPAGGRYEQYF. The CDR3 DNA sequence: TGTGCCAGCAGCTTCGACCCTCCAGCGGGAGGGCGCTACGAGCAGTACTTC.

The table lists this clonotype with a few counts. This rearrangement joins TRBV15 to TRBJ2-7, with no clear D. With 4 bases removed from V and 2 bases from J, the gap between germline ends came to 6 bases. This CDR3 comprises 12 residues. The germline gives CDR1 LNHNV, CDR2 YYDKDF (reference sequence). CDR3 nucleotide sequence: TGTGCCACCAGCAACCCCACCTACGAGCAGTACTTC. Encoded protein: CATSNPTYEQYF.